This T cell receptor (beta chain) was identified during a study of shared clonotypes between healthy human individuals. The method was immunoSEQ multiplex PCR; TCRdb's version includes in-frame clones alone and lacks a portion of them. Among roughly 2.6 million clones, around 94% were seen once, and the ten largest hold around 0.14%. V lost 6 bases and J 10 bases, leaving 24 bases between the germline ends. The CDR3 is 15 residues long. In germline, CDR1 is SNHLY, CDR2 FYNNEI. The rearrangement links TRBV2 to TRBJ1-2; no firm D call. What was sequenced was naive CD4+ T cells sorted from blood. Subset meaning: CD45RA+ positively selected. The receptor comes from a man aged 18 to 35 in good health. Here the CDR3 reads CASRKTDSDYGDYTF. The CDR3 DNA sequence: TGTGCCAGCAGGAAAACTGATTCGGACTATGGTGACTACACCTTC.